The rows below give T cell receptor beta chains drawn from one sample of a study of T cell repertoires in cytomegalovirus infection. TCRdb re-called the reads with MiXCR, one entry per CDR3 protein. The table includes a few hundred thousand distinct CDR3 sequences, roughly 28% detected once. Antigen specificity for these receptors is unknown. The starting material was cultured PBMCs, obtained from culture after CMV antigen stimulation. Receptor source: a human donor in good health (CMV status not recorded). Some clones in this sample may be carry-over from other donors' samples. Both conserved end residues are part of each CDR3. D genes are given only for firm matches. Clone sizes are given selectively: once, few, many, or a class where the clone is expanded.

d_call j_call clone_size v_call cdr3_aa cdr3_nt
- TRBJ1-5 - TRBV20-1 CSARVAGNQPQHF TGCAGTGCTAGAGTGGCGGGGAATCAGCCCCAGCATTTT
- TRBJ2-2 - TRBV7-9 CASSFGRFGTGELFF TGTGCCAGCAGCTTCGGGAGATTTGGCACCGGGGAGCTGTTTTTT
TRBD1 TRBJ1-2 few TRBV19 CASSIPGTGDYGYTF TGTGCCAGTAGTATACCCGGGACAGGAGACTATGGCTACACCTTC
- TRBJ2-3 - TRBV7-3 CASSPTATDTQYF TGTGCCAGCAGCCCGACAGCAACAGATACGCAGTATTTT
- TRBJ1-1 few TRBV7-9 CASSRGLRTEAFF TGTGCCAGCAGCCGGGGGCTGCGGACTGAAGCTTTCTTT
TRBD2 TRBJ2-5 many TRBV4-2 CASSRIAGGPEVDAETQYF TGTGCCAGCAGCCGAATAGCGGGAGGGCCTGAGGTAGACGCAGAGACCCAGTACTTC
- TRBJ1-5 - TRBV28 CASSLRGSLSNQPQHF TGTGCCAGCAGTTTACGGGGCAGCCTTAGCAATCAGCCCCAGCATTTT
- TRBJ1-4 - TRBV6-2/TRBV6-3 CASSRQGRGEKLFF TGTGCCAGCAGCCGGCAGGGACGAGGCGAAAAACTGTTTTTT
- TRBJ1-4 many TRBV4-2 CASSPYSGQKGGSEKLFF TGTGCCAGCAGCCCATATTCCGGGCAAAAGGGAGGGAGTGAAAAACTGTTTTTT
- TRBJ1-5 - TRBV28 CASSPSGTHSNQPQHF TGTGCCAGCAGCCCTTCCGGGACACATAGCAATCAGCCCCAGCATTTT
- TRBJ2-1 - TRBV4-1 CASSQGPNSYNEQFF TGCGCCAGCAGCCAGGGGCCGAACTCCTACAATGAGCAGTTCTTC
TRBD1 TRBJ2-2 few TRBV2 CASSGRDRSNTGELFF TGTGCCAGCAGTGGCCGGGACAGGAGTAACACCGGGGAGCTGTTTTTT
TRBD1 TRBJ1-1 - TRBV11-3 CASSGQGALDTEAFF TGTGCCAGCAGCGGACAGGGGGCTTTGGACACTGAAGCTTTCTTT
- TRBJ1-1 - TRBV6-4 CASSDKLGTPCTEAFF TGTGCCAGCAGTGATAAGCTCGGGACCCCGTGTACTGAAGCTTTCTTT
- TRBJ1-6 - TRBV7-6 CASSLTGPSSTLHF TGTGCCAGCAGCTTAACGGGACCGTCAAGTACCCTCCACTTT
TRBD1 TRBJ2-2 - TRBV7-8 CASRGTGQDTGELFF TGTGCCAGCAGAGGGACGGGACAGGACACCGGGGAGCTGTTTTTT
- TRBJ2-7 many TRBV27 CASSSLEGAVQYF TGTGCCAGCAGCTCCCTGGAGGGGGCAGTGCAGTACTTC
TRBD2 TRBJ2-3 few TRBV7-9 CASSGVGPSGPTDTQYF TGTGCCAGCAGCGGAGTAGGGCCTAGCGGACCCACAGATACGCAGTATTTT
TRBD2 TRBJ2-7 many TRBV11-1 CASSLAAGTTRYEQYF TGTGCCAGCAGCTTAGCAGCCGGGACTACACGCTACGAGCAGTACTTC
TRBD1 TRBJ2-3 - TRBV12-3/TRBV12-4 CASSPWGTGSDTQYF TGTGCCAGCAGTCCGTGGGGGACAGGGTCAGATACGCAGTATTTT
- TRBJ2-2 many TRBV27 CASSFEVNTGELFF TGTGCCAGCAGTTTTGAGGTGAACACCGGGGAGCTGTTTTTT
- TRBJ1-2 - TRBV19 CASSANRDTRPRGYTF TGTGCCAGTAGTGCAAACCGGGACACCCGCCCGCGGGGCTACACCTTC
TRBD2 TRBJ2-1 few TRBV19 CASSRGGSSYNEQFF TGTGCCAGCTCCCGGGGCGGGAGCTCCTACAATGAGCAGTTCTTC
TRBD1 TRBJ2-7 - TRBV27 CASSLLRQGAREQYF TGTGCCAGCAGTTTATTGCGACAGGGGGCGAGGGAGCAGTACTTC
TRBD2 TRBJ2-1 few TRBV20-1 CSAATSSGLYNEQFF TGCAGTGCTGCCACGTCTAGCGGACTCTACAATGAGCAGTTCTTC
- TRBJ1-5 few TRBV12-3/TRBV12-4 CASSDEGPNQPQHF TGTGCCAGCAGCGACGAGGGGCCGAATCAGCCCCAGCATTTT
TRBD1 TRBJ2-5 many TRBV7-6 CASSLDFPTGRVGQETQYF TGTGCCAGCAGCTTAGACTTCCCGACAGGGAGAGTTGGTCAAGAGACCCAGTACTTC
TRBD1 TRBJ2-5 - TRBV20-1 CSADRGRAETQYF TGCAGTGCTGACAGGGGGCGCGCAGAGACCCAGTACTTC
TRBD1 TRBJ1-5 few TRBV7-8 CASNPHRDRVNQPQHF TGTGCCAGCAACCCGCACCGGGACAGGGTCAATCAGCCCCAGCATTTT
- TRBJ1-2 - TRBV12-3/TRBV12-4 CASSLMGGATYGYTF TGTGCCAGCAGCCTAATGGGGGGGGCGACTTATGGCTACACCTTC
- TRBJ1-4 few TRBV6-1 CASSEAIPRPATNEKLFF TGTGCCAGCAGTGAAGCGATCCCCCGGCCTGCAACTAATGAAAAACTGTTTTTT
- TRBJ1-1 few TRBV10-3 CATRESTRIIEAFF TGTGCCACGCGGGAGAGTACGAGGATCATTGAAGCTTTCTTT
TRBD1 TRBJ1-5 - TRBV12-3/TRBV12-4 CASRATGTGGNQPQHF TGTGCCAGCAGGGCCACCGGGACAGGGGGCAATCAGCCCCAGCATTTT
TRBD1 TRBJ1-1 many TRBV7-3 CASSLDGTGGNTEAFF TGTGCCAGCAGCTTAGACGGTACAGGGGGGAACACTGAAGCTTTCTTT
TRBD1 TRBJ2-7 - TRBV12-3/TRBV12-4 CASSFGTGSPYEQYF TGTGCCAGCAGTTTTGGGACAGGGTCCCCCTACGAGCAGTACTTC
- TRBJ1-1 many TRBV7-2 CASRGRMNTEAFF TGTGCCAGCAGGGGGAGAATGAACACTGAAGCTTTCTTT
TRBD1 TRBJ1-2 - TRBV9 CASSGGQGVTNYGYTF TGTGCCAGCAGCGGAGGACAGGGTGTCACTAACTATGGCTACACCTTC
TRBD1 TRBJ1-5 few TRBV19 CASSTPLDRGTYSNQPQHF TGTGCCAGTAGTACTCCCTTGGACAGGGGAACTTATAGCAATCAGCCCCAGCATTTT
- TRBJ1-5 - TRBV4-1 CASSHVSGGNQPQHF TGCGCCAGCAGCCACGTGTCCGGGGGCAATCAGCCCCAGCATTTT
- TRBJ2-1 - TRBV7-2 CASSSLEGPHNEQFF TGTGCCAGCAGCTCCCTTGAGGGGCCACACAATGAGCAGTTCTTC
TRBD1 TRBJ1-2 - TRBV10-3 CAISESGQGVGYTF TGTGCCATCAGTGAGTCCGGACAGGGGGTCGGCTACACCTTC
TRBD2 TRBJ2-3 - TRBV4-1 CASSQPSGLAGVEGTDTQYF TGCGCCAGCAGCCAACCTTCGGGACTAGCGGGAGTAGAGGGCACAGATACGCAGTATTTT
TRBD1 TRBJ1-1 - TRBV7-2 CASSLNRGHTEAFF TGTGCCAGCAGCCTGAACAGGGGACACACTGAAGCTTTCTTT
TRBD2 TRBJ2-5 - TRBV7-6 CASSLRGVKYQETQYF TGTGCCAGCAGCTTACGGGGGGTTAAGTACCAAGAGACCCAGTACTTC
TRBD2 TRBJ2-1 few TRBV2 CASSDEREDDEQFF TGTGCCAGCAGTGACGAGCGGGAGGACGATGAGCAGTTCTTC
- TRBJ2-1 many TRBV14 CASSQAVLAEIHEQFF TGTGCCAGCAGCCAAGCGGTGTTAGCGGAGATTCATGAGCAGTTCTTC
TRBD2 TRBJ2-3 few TRBV7-8 CASSRMLAGGTDTQYF TGTGCCAGCAGCAGAATGCTAGCGGGGGGCACAGATACGCAGTATTTT
- TRBJ1-5 - TRBV27 CASRPALSNQPQHF TGTGCCAGCAGGCCAGCTTTAAGCAATCAGCCCCAGCATTTT
TRBD1 TRBJ1-1 few TRBV7-8 CASSTDRGTEAFF TGTGCCAGCAGCACCGACAGGGGCACTGAAGCTTTCTTT
TRBD1 TRBJ1-1 few TRBV6-1 CASSEAESRGLDTEAFF TGTGCCAGCAGTGAAGCCGAATCCAGGGGGCTGGACACTGAAGCTTTCTTT
- TRBJ2-7 - TRBV6-5 CASSRTGLGEQYF TGTGCCAGCAGTCGAACGGGACTTGGCGAGCAGTACTTC
- TRBJ2-1 few TRBV12-3/TRBV12-4 CASSPSRGVIEQFF TGTGCCAGCAGCCCTTCCAGGGGTGTAATAGAGCAGTTCTTC
- TRBJ1-5 - TRBV10-3 CAIRRSENQPQHF TGTGCCATCCGGAGGTCGGAAAATCAGCCCCAGCATTTT
TRBD1 TRBJ2-3 few TRBV9 CASSVGGQYTDTQYF TGTGCCAGCAGCGTAGGGGGACAGTACACAGATACGCAGTATTTT
TRBD1 TRBJ1-1 few TRBV3-1 CASSPIEGANTEAFF TGTGCCAGCAGCCCGATCGAGGGGGCGAACACTGAAGCTTTCTTT
TRBD2 TRBJ2-1 few TRBV6-2/TRBV6-3 CASSSRSGGAYNEQFF TGTGCCAGCAGCAGCCGCTCCGGGGGGGCCTACAATGAGCAGTTCTTC
- TRBJ1-1 - TRBV7-9 CASSLEGLRDTEAFF TGTGCCAGCAGCTTAGAGGGTCTCCGGGACACTGAAGCTTTCTTT